This is a list of T cell receptor beta chains from one sample in a study of spatial heterogeneity in lung cancer. TCRdb re-called the 5' RACE reads through MiXCR, storing one row per CDR3 protein. The sample lists 20,000 to 25,000 distinct CDR3 sequences; approximately 4.8% were seen once. Sequencing was performed on lung tumor tissue, taken at surgery. The receptors were gathered from a male donor with early-stage non-small cell lung cancer. Both conserved end residues are part of each CDR3. The D gene is left open where the match is weak. Rows may omit the clone size; those that give it use once, few, many or a size class.

size	V	D	J	CDR3	DNA
few	TRBV5-1	NA	TRBJ2-3	CASRLQGTTDTQYF	TGCGCCAGCCGACTTCAGGGAACCACAGATACGCAGTATTTT
NA	TRBV11-1	NA	TRBJ2-2	CASSLQSRGSNTGELFF	TGTGCCAGCAGCTTGCAATCCAGGGGCTCGAACACCGGGGAGCTGTTTTTT
many	TRBV5-8	NA	TRBJ2-5	CARGKGSGVQETQYF	TGTGCCAGGGGGAAGGGAAGCGGAGTCCAAGAGACCCAGTACTTC
NA	TRBV7-2	NA	TRBJ1-1	CASSKGWTEAFF	TGTGCCAGCAGCAAAGGATGGACTGAAGCTTTCTTT
medium-sized	TRBV12-3/TRBV12-4	NA	TRBJ2-2	CASRLQTTGELFF	TGTGCCAGCAGACTCCAGACCACCGGGGAGCTGTTTTTT
many	TRBV5-1	NA	TRBJ1-5	CASSLGDISNQPQHF	TGCGCCAGCAGCTTGGGGGACATAAGCAATCAGCCCCAGCATTTT
many	TRBV9	NA	TRBJ1-4	CASSVYGEKLFF	TGTGCCAGCAGCGTTTACGGTGAAAAACTGTTTTTT
many	TRBV5-6	TRBD1	TRBJ2-3	CAIGGTGGADTQYF	TGTGCCATCGGGGGGACAGGGGGCGCAGATACGCAGTATTTT
medium-sized	TRBV3-1	NA	TRBJ2-5	CASSQNMETQYF	TGTGCCAGCAGCCAGAATATGGAGACCCAGTACTTC
many	TRBV14	NA	TRBJ2-1	CASSRRSGDYNEQFF	TGTGCCAGCAGCCGGCGCAGCGGAGATTACAATGAGCAGTTCTTC
many	TRBV6-6	TRBD1	TRBJ2-7	CASSYPSRTGTYEQYF	TGTGCCAGCAGTTACCCTTCCCGGACAGGAACCTACGAGCAGTACTTC
many	TRBV20-1	NA	TRBJ2-7	CSAMDRYNWEQYF	TGCAGTGCAATGGACAGATACAACTGGGAGCAGTACTTC
many	TRBV12-3/TRBV12-4	NA	TRBJ1-2	CASSFDRIGVGYGYTF	TGTGCCAGCAGTTTTGACAGGATTGGAGTAGGGTATGGCTACACCTTC
medium-sized	TRBV7-2	NA	TRBJ2-5	CASSFTGIETQYF	TGTGCCAGCAGCTTTACAGGGATAGAGACCCAGTACTTC
many	TRBV5-6	TRBD2	TRBJ2-5	CASSRTSVLQETQYF	TGTGCCAGCAGCAGGACTAGCGTACTACAAGAGACCCAGTACTTC
many	TRBV6-4	TRBD1	TRBJ1-2	CASSDSISWTGEGYTF	TGTGCCAGCAGTGACTCGATATCATGGACAGGAGAAGGCTACACCTTC
medium-sized	TRBV11-2	TRBD1	TRBJ1-2	CASTRGQGSYGYTF	TGTGCCAGCACCCGTGGACAGGGGTCCTATGGCTACACCTTC
medium-sized	TRBV7-9	NA	TRBJ2-3	CASSSTEISTDTQYF	TGTGCCAGCAGTTCGACAGAGATTAGCACAGATACGCAGTATTTT
many	TRBV7-2	NA	TRBJ2-1	CASKEDFSYNEQFF	TGTGCCAGCAAAGAGGACTTCTCCTACAATGAGCAGTTCTTC
many	TRBV29-1	NA	TRBJ2-3	CSVEDGSQGPTQYF	TGCAGCGTTGAAGATGGGTCCCAGGGGCCTACGCAGTATTTT
many	TRBV5-1	NA	TRBJ2-1	CASSFLGQRVNEQFF	TGCGCCAGCAGCTTCCTGGGACAAAGAGTGAATGAGCAGTTCTTC
many	TRBV9	TRBD2	TRBJ2-7	CASSVGAGGTYEQYF	TGTGCCAGCAGCGTTGGGGCGGGGGGAACCTACGAGCAGTACTTC
few	TRBV19	NA	TRBJ1-2	CAARGAANYGYTF	TGTGCCGCTCGGGGGGCAGCTAACTATGGCTACACCTTC
many	TRBV28	NA	TRBJ2-3	CASSFLSGTDTQYF	TGTGCCAGCAGTTTCCTGTCAGGTACAGATACGCAGTATTTT